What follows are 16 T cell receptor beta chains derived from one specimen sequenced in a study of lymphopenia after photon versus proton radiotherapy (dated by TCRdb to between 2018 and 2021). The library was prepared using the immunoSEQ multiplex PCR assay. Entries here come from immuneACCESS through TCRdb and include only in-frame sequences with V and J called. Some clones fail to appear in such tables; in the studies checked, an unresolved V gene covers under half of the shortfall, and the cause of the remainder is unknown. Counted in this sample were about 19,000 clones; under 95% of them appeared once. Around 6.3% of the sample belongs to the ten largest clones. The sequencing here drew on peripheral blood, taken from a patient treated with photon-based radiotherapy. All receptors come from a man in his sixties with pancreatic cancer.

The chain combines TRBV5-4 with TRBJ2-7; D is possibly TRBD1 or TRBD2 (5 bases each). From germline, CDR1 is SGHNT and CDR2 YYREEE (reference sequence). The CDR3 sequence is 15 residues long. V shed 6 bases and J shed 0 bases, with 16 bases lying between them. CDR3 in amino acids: CASTDGTGSSYEQYF. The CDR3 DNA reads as TGTGCCAGCACCGATGGGACGGGGAGCTCCTACGAGCAGTACTTC.

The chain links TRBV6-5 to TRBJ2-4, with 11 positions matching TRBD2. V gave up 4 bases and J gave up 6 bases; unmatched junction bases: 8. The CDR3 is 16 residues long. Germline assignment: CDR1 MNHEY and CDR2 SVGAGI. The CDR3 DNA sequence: TGTGCCAGCAGTTTTGGTCTAGCGGGGGGACGAAACATTCAGTACTTC. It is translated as CASSFGLAGGRNIQYF.

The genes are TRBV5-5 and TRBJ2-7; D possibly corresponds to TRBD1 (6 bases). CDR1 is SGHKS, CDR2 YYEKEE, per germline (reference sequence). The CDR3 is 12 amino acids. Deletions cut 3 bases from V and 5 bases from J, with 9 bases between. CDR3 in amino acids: CASSWDTHEQYF. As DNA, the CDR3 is TGTGCCAGCAGCTGGGACACGCACGAGCAGTACTTC.

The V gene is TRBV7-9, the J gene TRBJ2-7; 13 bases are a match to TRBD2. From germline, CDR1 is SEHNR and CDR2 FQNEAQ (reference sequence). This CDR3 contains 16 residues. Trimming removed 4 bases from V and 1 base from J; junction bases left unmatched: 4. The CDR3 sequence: CASSSRTSGGSYEQYF. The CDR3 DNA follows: TGTGCCAGCAGCTCCAGGACTAGCGGGGGTTCCTACGAGCAGTACTTC.

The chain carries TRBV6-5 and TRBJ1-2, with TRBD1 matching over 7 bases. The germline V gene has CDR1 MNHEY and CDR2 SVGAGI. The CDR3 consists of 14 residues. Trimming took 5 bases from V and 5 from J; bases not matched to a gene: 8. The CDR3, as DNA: TGTGCCAGCAGTCCCGCGGGACAGCAGTATGGCTACACCTTC. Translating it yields CASSPAGQQYGYTF.

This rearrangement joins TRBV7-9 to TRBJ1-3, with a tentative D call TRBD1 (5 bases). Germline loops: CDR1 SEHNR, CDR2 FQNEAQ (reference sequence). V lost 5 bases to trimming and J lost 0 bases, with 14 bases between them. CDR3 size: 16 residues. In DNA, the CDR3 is TGTGCCAGCAGCCCAGGACATCGATCCTCTGGAAACACCATATATTTT. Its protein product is CASSPGHRSSGNTIYF.

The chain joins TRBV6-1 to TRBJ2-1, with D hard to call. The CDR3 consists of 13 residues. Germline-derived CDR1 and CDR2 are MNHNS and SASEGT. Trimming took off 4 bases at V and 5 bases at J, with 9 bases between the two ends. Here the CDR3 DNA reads TGTGCCAGCAGTGTCAGTACCGACAATGAGCAGTTCTTC. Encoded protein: CASSVSTDNEQFF.

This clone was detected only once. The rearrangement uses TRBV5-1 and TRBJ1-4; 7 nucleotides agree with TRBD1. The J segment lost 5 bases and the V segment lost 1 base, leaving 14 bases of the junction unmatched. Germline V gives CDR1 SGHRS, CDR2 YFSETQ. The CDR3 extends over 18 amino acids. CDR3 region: CASSLYGRGISGNEKLFF. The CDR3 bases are TGCGCCAGCAGCTTGTATGGCAGGGGGATTTCGGGGAATGAAAAACTGTTTTTT.

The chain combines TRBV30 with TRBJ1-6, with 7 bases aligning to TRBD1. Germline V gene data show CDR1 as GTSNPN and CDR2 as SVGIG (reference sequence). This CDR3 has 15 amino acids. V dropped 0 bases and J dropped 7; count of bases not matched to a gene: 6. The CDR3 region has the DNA TGTGCCTGGAGTGTACAGGGGTTATCCAATTCACCCCTCCACTTT. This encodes CAWSVQGLSNSPLHF.

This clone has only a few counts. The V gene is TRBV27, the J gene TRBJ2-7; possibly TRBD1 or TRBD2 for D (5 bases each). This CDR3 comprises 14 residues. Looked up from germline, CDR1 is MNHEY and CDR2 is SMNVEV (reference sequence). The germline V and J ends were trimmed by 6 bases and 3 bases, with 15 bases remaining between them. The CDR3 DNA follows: TGTGCCAGCAGCCGCACCGGGGCTAACTACGAGCAGTACTTC. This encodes CASSRTGANYEQYF.

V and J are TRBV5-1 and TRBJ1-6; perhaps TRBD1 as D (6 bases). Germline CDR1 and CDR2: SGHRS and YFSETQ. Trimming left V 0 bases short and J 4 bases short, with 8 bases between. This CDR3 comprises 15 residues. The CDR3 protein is CASSLDRAYNSPLHF. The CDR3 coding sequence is TGCGCCAGCAGCTTGGACAGGGCGTATAATTCACCCCTCCACTTT. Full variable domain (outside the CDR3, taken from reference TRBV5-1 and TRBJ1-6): KAGVTQTPRYLIKTRGQQVTLSCSPISGHRSVSWYQQTPGQGLQFLFEYFSETQRNKGNFPGRFSGRQFSNSRSEMNVSTLELGDSALYLCASSLDRAYNSPLHFGNGTRLTVT.

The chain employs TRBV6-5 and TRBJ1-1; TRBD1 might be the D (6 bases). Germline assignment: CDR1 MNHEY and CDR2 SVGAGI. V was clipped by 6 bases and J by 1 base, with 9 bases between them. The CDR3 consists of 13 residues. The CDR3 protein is CASRLTGNTEAFF. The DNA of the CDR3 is TGTGCCAGCAGGCTGACAGGGAACACTGAAGCTTTCTTT.

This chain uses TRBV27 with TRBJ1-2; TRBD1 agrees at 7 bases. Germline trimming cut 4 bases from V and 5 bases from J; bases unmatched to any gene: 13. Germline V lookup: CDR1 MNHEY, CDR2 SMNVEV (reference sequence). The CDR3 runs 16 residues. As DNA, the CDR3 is TGTGCCAGCAGTTCCCCAAGTAGACAGGGAAAATATGGCTACACCTTC. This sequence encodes CASSSPSRQGKYGYTF.

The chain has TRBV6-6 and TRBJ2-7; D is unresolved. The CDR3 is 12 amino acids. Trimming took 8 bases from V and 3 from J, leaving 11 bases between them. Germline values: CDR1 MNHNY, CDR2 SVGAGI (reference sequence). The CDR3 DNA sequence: TGTGCCAGCCAGCTACGAGACTACGAGCAGTACTTC. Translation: CASQLRDYEQYF.

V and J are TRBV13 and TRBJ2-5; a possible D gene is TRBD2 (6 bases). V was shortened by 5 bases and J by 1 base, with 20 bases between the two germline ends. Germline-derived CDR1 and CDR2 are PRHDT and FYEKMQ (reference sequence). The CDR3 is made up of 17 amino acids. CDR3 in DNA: TGTGCCAGCAGCCCAGCGGAGGGAGTGAGGGGCCAAGAGACCCAGTACTTC. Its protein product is CASSPAEGVRGQETQYF.

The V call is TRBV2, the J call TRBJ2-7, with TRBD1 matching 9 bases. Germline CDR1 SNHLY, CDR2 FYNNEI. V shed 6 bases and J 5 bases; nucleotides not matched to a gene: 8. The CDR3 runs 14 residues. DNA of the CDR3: TGTGCCAGCAGCGCGGACAGGGGATACAACGAGCAGTACTTC. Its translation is CASSADRGYNEQYF. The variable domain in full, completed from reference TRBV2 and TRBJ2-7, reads EPEVTQTPSHQVTQMGQEVILRCVPISNHLYFYWYRQILGQKVEFLVSFYNNEISEKSEIFDDQFSVERPDGSNFTLKIRSTKLEDSAMYFCASSADRGYNEQYFGPGTRLTVT.